This T cell receptor (beta chain) emerged from a study of blood T cell repertoires in COVID-19. The age range of participants was about 18 to 95 years, with residence in about two dozen US areas. Two negative PCRs, clearance, or symptom resolution were required of recovered Cohort 3 donors. The germline gives CDR1 MGHRA, CDR2 YSYEKL. The J segment lost 15 bases and the V segment lost 1 base, leaving 8 bases of the junction unmatched. The CDR3 extends over 13 amino acids. The table came from immunoSEQ multiplex PCR; TCRdb's copy has only in-frame clones and leaves some out. The data hold 230,000 or so clones, with around 89% observed a single time.

The sample comprised PBMCs or T cells enriched from blood (not recorded which). The sequence was collected from a woman aged 25 to 45 who had recovered from COVID-19. This chain links TRBV4-1 with TRBJ1-4, with 7 bases matching TRBD1. The CDR3 region is CASSQAGTAGVFF. CDR3 DNA: TGCGCCAGCAGCCAAGCTGGGACAGCGGGGGTGTTTTTT.